The TCR beta chain described here comes from a study of blood T cell repertoires in COVID-19 (dated by TCRdb to between 2020 and 2021). As for the study more broadly: Samples from collaborators originated in the United States, Italy and Spain and spanned both the acute and convalescent phases of COVID-19. The sample metadata nearly always contained a de-identified subject ID, COVID-19 status, age in years and sex. The material from the prospective study consisted of cDNA or gDNA derived from T cells, B-cell-depleted T cells, or PBMCs. Where available, HLA class I and class II types were taken from metadata supplied by the sample provider and were not determined by assay-based typing. Subjects who had been exposed to COVID-19, were actively infected with it, or had recovered from it provided the deeply sampled blood TCRbeta repertoires that made up the dataset. The samples were drawn from two sources: the first 160 participants of the ongoing ImmuneRACE study, and 1,000 to 1,500 subjects contributed by 6 global collaborators. The repertoires were released in a freely available public database intended as a resource for research on the immune response to SARS-CoV-2.

What the study reported, not specific to this receptor: The quantity of clinical and demographic metadata differed by source and by participant and was supplied without curation.

TCRbeta CDR3 regions were amplified from genomic DNA by means of the immunoSEQ Assay, a bias-controlled multiplex PCR. The original methods were these. Within the assay, amplification of reference gene primers was used to estimate how many nucleated cells each sample contained. Sequence reads were collapsed and filtered to measure the absolute abundance of every unique TCRbeta CDR3 rearrangement. For each sample, productive Simpson clonality was calculated as the square root of Simpson's diversity index across productive rearrangements. The immuneACCESS repertoire file appears here via TCRdb, limited to in-frame rearrangements. These files lack a portion of the clones; in checked studies, under half of the deficit traces to unresolved V genes, and the cause of the others is not known. V, J and clone size reflect that table, while D and trimming were determined from the DNA. Across this sample there are 150,000 to 200,000 clones, with about four fifths seen only once. In total, the top ten clones hold 9.5% to 12% of the sample.

The collaborating institutions used their own protocols to collect whole blood in K2EDTA tubes. For TCRbeta analysis, collaborators shipped samples as frozen whole blood, isolated PBMCs, or DNA extracted from either of those sample types. With respect to this clone: Its antigen remains undetermined. Nothing much larger sits one base from this clone, and base qualities are not available.

This sequence was found in a man aged 60 to 75 with active or convalescent COVID-19. Input material: peripheral blood.

The CDR3 here reads CASSRPQGADEKLFF. The DNA sequence is given as TGTGCCAGCAGCCGTCCACAGGGCGCGGATGAAAAACTGTTTTTT. The chain joins TRBV5-6 to TRBJ1-4, and TRBD1 may be the D gene, going by 6 matching bases. The germline ends are 16 bases apart after V is trimmed by 4 bases and J by 6 bases. The CDR1 and CDR2 encoded by the germline V gene are SGHDT and YYEEEE. Reading from cysteine to phenylalanine, the CDR3 counts 15 amino acids. Only the CDR3 DNA is retained, 45 bases long and in frame from the first base.